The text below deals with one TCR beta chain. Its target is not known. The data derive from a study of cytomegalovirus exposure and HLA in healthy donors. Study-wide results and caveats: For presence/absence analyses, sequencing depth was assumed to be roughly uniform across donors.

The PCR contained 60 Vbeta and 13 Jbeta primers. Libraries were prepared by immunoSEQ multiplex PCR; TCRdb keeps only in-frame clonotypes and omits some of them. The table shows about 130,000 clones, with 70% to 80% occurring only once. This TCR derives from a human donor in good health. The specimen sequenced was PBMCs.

The CDR3 reads CASSMTMVSTEAFF. The CDR3 bases are TGTGCCAGTAGTATGACAATGGTGAGCACTGAAGCTTTCTTT. The rearrangement joins TRBV19 to TRBJ1-1, with no clear D. V lost 3 bases, J lost 4 bases, and 12 bases lay in between. CDR1 is LNHDA, CDR2 SQIVND, per germline (reference sequence). The CDR3 has 14 amino acids.